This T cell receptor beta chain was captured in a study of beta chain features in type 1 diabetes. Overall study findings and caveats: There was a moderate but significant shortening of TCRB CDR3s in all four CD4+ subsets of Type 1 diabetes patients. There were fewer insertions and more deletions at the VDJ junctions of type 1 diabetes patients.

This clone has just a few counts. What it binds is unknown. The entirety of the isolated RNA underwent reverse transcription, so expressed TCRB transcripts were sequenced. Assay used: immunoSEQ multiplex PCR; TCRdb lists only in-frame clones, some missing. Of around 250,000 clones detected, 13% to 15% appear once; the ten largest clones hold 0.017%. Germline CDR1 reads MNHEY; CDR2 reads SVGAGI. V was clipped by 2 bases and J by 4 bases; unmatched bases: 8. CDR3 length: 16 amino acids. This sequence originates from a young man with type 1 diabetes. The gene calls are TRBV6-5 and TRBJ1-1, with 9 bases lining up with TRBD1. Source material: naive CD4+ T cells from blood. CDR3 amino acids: CASSYRGTGLVTEAFF. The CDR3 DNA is TGTGCCAGCAGTTACCGGGGGACAGGGTTAGTCACTGAAGCTTTCTTT.